This passage covers 9 T cell receptor beta chains from one sample sequenced in a study of Tregs in tolerant kidney transplant recipients. Sequenced by immunoSEQ multiplex PCR; TCRdb stores in-frame clones only, minus some. The repertoire holds more than 95,000 clones, with around nine tenths as singletons. Material: CD4+ T cells from blood. The receptors were gathered from a human donor in good health.

This clone was seen just once. V usage is TRBV2 and J usage is TRBJ2-5; D is perhaps TRBD2 (6 bases). V lost 6 bases, J lost 3 bases, and 17 bases lay in between. Germline V gene data show CDR1 as SNHLY and CDR2 as FYNNEI. CDR3 size: 15 residues. CDR3: CASRPRLAGKETQYF. CDR3 coding DNA: TGTGCCAGCAGACCCCGACTGGCGGGGAAAGAGACCCAGTACTTC.

J is TRBJ2-6 and V is TRBV27; D is perhaps TRBD2 (6 bases). Germline CDR1 reads MNHEY; CDR2 reads SMNVEV (reference sequence). The CDR3 totals 16 residues. V was trimmed by 6 bases and J by 0 bases, leaving 12 bases between them. CDR3 DNA: TGTGCCAGCAGCCCGCGGGGAACCTCTGGGGCCAACGTCCTGACTTTC. Its translation: CASSPRGTSGANVLTF.

The chain employs TRBV5-4 and TRBJ2-1; tentatively, D is TRBD1 or TRBD2 (6 bases each). This CDR3 comprises 19 residues. Trimming cost V 0 bases and J 2 bases, with 21 bases left between them. Germline V gene data show CDR1 as SGHNT and CDR2 as YYREEE (reference sequence). The DNA of the CDR3 is TGTGCCAGCAGCTTGGAAGGATTCCTCTGGCGGGACACCTACAATGAGCAGTTCTTC. This codes for CASSLEGFLWRDTYNEQFF.

The gene calls are TRBV5-1 and TRBJ1-6; 9 bases match TRBD1. Germline lookup yields CDR1 SGHRS and CDR2 YFSETQ. CDR3 length equals 14 residues. The J segment lost 10 bases and the V segment lost 4 bases, leaving 6 bases of the junction unmatched. The CDR3 reads CASSAGTGRSPLHF. CDR3 in DNA: TGCGCCAGCAGCGCCGGGACAGGGAGGTCACCCCTCCACTTT.

This chain uses TRBV5-1 with TRBJ2-7; a possible D gene is TRBD2 (5 bases). Germline V gives CDR1 SGHRS, CDR2 YFSETQ. V lost 4 bases to trimming and J lost 0 bases, with 17 bases between them. There are 16 residues in the CDR3. CDR3 in amino acids: CASSLAEGMASYEQYF. The CDR3 region has the DNA TGCGCCAGCAGCCTGGCCGAGGGAATGGCCTCCTACGAGCAGTACTTC.

This chain connects TRBV5-4 to TRBJ2-1, with 13 bases identical to TRBD2. Trimming cost V 4 bases and J 8 bases; bases outside gene matches: 9. In germline, CDR1 is SGHNT, CDR2 YYREEE (reference sequence). CDR3 length: 16 amino acids. CDR3 coding DNA: TGTGCCAGCAGCCTACGGGCCGGACTAGCGGGAGATGAGCAGTTCTTC. Protein sequence: CASSLRAGLAGDEQFF.

As DNA, the CDR3 is TGCGCCAGCAGTAAGGCCGCAACGAACACCGGGGAGCTGTTTTTT. Encoded protein: CASSKAATNTGELFF. The J gene is TRBJ2-2, the V gene TRBV5-1; D is unclear. V lost 5 bases to trimming and J lost 0 bases, with 11 bases between them. The CDR3 has 15 amino acids. Looked up from germline, CDR1 is SGHRS and CDR2 is YFSETQ. The variable domain in full, completed from reference TRBV5-1 and TRBJ2-2, reads KAGVTQTPRYLIKTRGQQVTLSCSPISGHRSVSWYQQTPGQGLQFLFEYFSETQRNKGNFPGRFSGRQFSNSRSEMNVSTLELGDSALYLCASSKAATNTGELFFGEGSRLTVL.

The J gene is TRBJ1-2, the V gene TRBV5-6; tentative D call: TRBD1 (6 bases). The CDR3 spans 14 residues. Looked up from germline, CDR1 is SGHDT and CDR2 is YYEEEE. V gave up 4 bases and J gave up 7 bases, with 17 bases separating them. CDR3 region: CASSLLNRDGGYTF. The CDR3 coding sequence is TGTGCCAGCAGCCTACTTAACAGGGACGGTGGCTACACCTTC.

This chain links TRBV6-5 with TRBJ2-3; 8 positions match TRBD1. The CDR3 runs 13 residues. The germline V gene encodes CDR1 MNHEY and CDR2 SVGAGI. V lost 2 bases, J lost 10 bases, and 5 bases stayed unmatched. CDR3 region: CASSYVGQGAQYF. In nucleotides, the CDR3 is TGTGCCAGCAGTTACGTTGGACAGGGAGCGCAGTATTTT.